The rows below give T cell receptor beta chains drawn from one sample of a study of cytomegalovirus exposure and HLA in healthy donors. Libraries were prepared by immunoSEQ multiplex PCR; TCRdb keeps only in-frame clonotypes and omits some of them. Altogether around 210,000 clones are present, about 77% being singletons, with the ten largest covering approximately 0.47%. Source material: PBMCs. Receptors originate from a boy between 10 and 17 years old in good health and CMV-seronegative. Both conserved end residues are part of each CDR3. Each record gives: D gene, J gene, clone size, CDR3 length, V gene, CDR3 DNA, CDR3 protein. The D gene is left open where the match is weak. Where a row states a size, it is once, few, many or the class of an expanded clone; other rows omit it.

NA | TRBJ2-7 | NA | 16 | TRBV2 | TGTGCCAGCACCTCAACCGTTCACGACAGAGCCTACGAGCAGTACTTC | CASTSTVHDRAYEQYF
TRBD1 | TRBJ1-5 | NA | 16 | TRBV13 | TGTGCCAGCAGCTTAGGGGGGACAGGAGGTTGGCAGCCCCAGCATTTT | CASSLGGTGGWQPQHF
NA | TRBJ1-1 | NA | 14 | TRBV2 | TGTGCCAGCAGTGAAAGTACAGCGAACACTGAAGCTTTCTTT | CASSESTANTEAFF
TRBD2 | TRBJ2-1 | NA | 18 | TRBV5-4 | TGTGCCAGCAGCTTGAAGGTAGCGGGGTGGAGCTCCTACAATGAGCAGTTCTTC | CASSLKVAGWSSYNEQFF
TRBD2 | TRBJ2-3 | NA | 14 | TRBV9 | TGTGCCAGCAGCGTCCTAGCGGACCTAGATACGCAGTATTTT | CASSVLADLDTQYF
NA | TRBJ2-1 | NA | 12 | TRBV6-1 | TGTGCCAGCAGTGAACTGACACGGGAGCAGTTCTTC | CASSELTREQFF
NA | TRBJ1-2 | NA | 16 | TRBV6-5 | TGTGTCAGCAGTTACTCCCGGGCGGGCCCTAACTATGGCTACACCTTC | CVSSYSRAGPNYGYTF
NA | TRBJ2-6 | NA | 15 | TRBV7-9 | TGTGCCAGCAGCTTTGGGGGGACTGGGGCCAACGTCCTGACTTTC | CASSFGGTGANVLTF
NA | TRBJ2-3 | NA | 14 | TRBV11-3 | TGTGCCAGCAGCCCAAGTCCCCGGGGAGATACGCAGTATTTT | CASSPSPRGDTQYF
TRBD1 | TRBJ1-4 | NA | 14 | TRBV6-1 | TGTGCCAGCAAGGAGGGACAGCTTAATGAAAAGCTGTTTTTT | CASKEGQLNEKLFF
TRBD2 | TRBJ2-3 | few | 17 | TRBV9 | TGTGCCAGCAGCGTAGCGGCCGCTAGCGGGGGAGAAGATACGCAGTATTTT | CASSVAAASGGEDTQYF
NA | TRBJ1-4 | NA | 14 | TRBV6-5 | TGTGCCAGCAGTTACGCGGGGACTAATGAAAAACTGTTTTTT | CASSYAGTNEKLFF
TRBD1 | TRBJ2-7 | NA | 15 | TRBV4-1 | TGCGCCAGCAGCCCATACGGACAGGGGTTGTACGAGCAGTACTTC | CASSPYGQGLYEQYF
TRBD1 | TRBJ2-2 | NA | 15 | TRBV5-1 | TGCGCCAGCAGCGCAGGACAGGGAGACACCGGGGAGCTGTTTTTT | CASSAGQGDTGELFF
NA | TRBJ1-5 | NA | 14 | TRBV18 | TGTGCCAGCTCACCATCAGAGTGGGCCCAGCCCCAGCATTTT | CASSPSEWAQPQHF
TRBD1 | TRBJ1-2 | NA | 14 | TRBV5-5 | TGTGCCAGCAGGATGACAGGGCAGGGCTATGGCTACACCTTC | CASRMTGQGYGYTF
TRBD1 | TRBJ1-1 | NA | 13 | TRBV6-6 | TGTGCCAGCAGTTACTCCGGCAGGGGGGAAGCTTTCTTT | CASSYSGRGEAFF
TRBD1 | TRBJ2-7 | NA | 12 | TRBV29-1 | TGCAGCGGAACGACAGGGGCCTACGAGCAGTACTTC | CSGTTGAYEQYF
TRBD2 | TRBJ2-7 | NA | 15 | TRBV7-9 | TGTGCCAGCAGCCTGACTAGCGGAGACACCTACGAGCAGTACTTC | CASSLTSGDTYEQYF
TRBD1 | TRBJ1-5 | NA | 14 | TRBV19 | TGTGCCAGTAGACATACAGGGGGCGAACAGCCCCAGCATTTT | CASRHTGGEQPQHF
NA | TRBJ2-2 | NA | 16 | TRBV11-2 | TGTGCCAGCAGCGTTAGGAGCCTTGACAGCACCGGGGAGCTGTTTTTT | CASSVRSLDSTGELFF
NA | TRBJ1-2 | NA | 11 | TRBV30 | TGTGCCTGGAGTGTACTACAAATCTACACCTTC | CAWSVLQIYTF
NA | TRBJ1-1 | NA | 15 | TRBV6-6 | TGTGCCAGCAGTTCCTACAGGGCAAGAAGCACTGAAGCTTTCTTT | CASSSYRARSTEAFF
NA | TRBJ2-5 | NA | 13 | TRBV7-9 | TGTGCCAGCAGCCCAGAGGCCAAAGAGACCCAGTACTTC | CASSPEAKETQYF
NA | TRBJ2-2 | NA | 14 | TRBV7-9 | TGTGCCGGATACAGGGCCCCGAGCACCGGGGAGCTGTTTTTT | CAGYRAPSTGELFF
NA | TRBJ1-2 | NA | 13 | TRBV6-5 | TGTGCCAGCAGTTGGGCTGCTGGCTATGGCTACACCTTC | CASSWAAGYGYTF
TRBD2 | TRBJ2-5 | NA | 14 | TRBV6-1 | TGTGCCAGCACTTTTAGCGGGTACCAAGAGACCCAGTACTTC | CASTFSGYQETQYF
TRBD2 | TRBJ2-3 | NA | 15 | TRBV11-3 | TGTGCCAGCAGCCGTCGGACTAGCAGGCCCGATACGCAGTATTTT | CASSRRTSRPDTQYF
TRBD1 | TRBJ2-1 | NA | 16 | TRBV7-9 | TGTGCCAGCAGCCCCGTCCCGGGACAGGGGACCGATGAGCAGTTCTTC | CASSPVPGQGTDEQFF
NA | TRBJ1-4 | NA | 14 | TRBV6-5 | TGTGCCAGCAGTTACACGCGGGGGTCGGAAAAACTGTTTTTT | CASSYTRGSEKLFF
TRBD1 | TRBJ1-2 | NA | 16 | TRBV7-2 | TGTGCCAGCAGCCCAAACTACATACAGGGGGCGAGGGGCTACACCTTC | CASSPNYIQGARGYTF
NA | TRBJ1-5 | NA | 12 | TRBV10-3 | TGTGCCATCAGTCGACAGAATCAGCCCCAGCATTTT | CAISRQNQPQHF
NA | TRBJ2-2 | NA | 10 | TRBV10-2 | TGCGCCAGCTCGGGATTACTTATGTTTTTT | CASSGLLMFF
TRBD2 | TRBJ2-1 | NA | 15 | TRBV27 | TGTGCCAGCAGTTTGACTAGCGGGGGGCGGGATGAGCAGTTCTTC | CASSLTSGGRDEQFF
NA | TRBJ1-2 | NA | 16 | TRBV5-4 | TGTGCCAGCAGCTTTATCCGGTCCGGGTCCTCCTATGGCTACACCTTC | CASSFIRSGSSYGYTF
TRBD1 | TRBJ1-2 | NA | 13 | TRBV29-1 | TGCAGCGTTGATGAGGGACAGGGGTATGGCTACACCTTC | CSVDEGQGYGYTF
NA | TRBJ2-3 | NA | 14 | TRBV2 | TGTGCCAGCAGTGAGAGAGCTAGCACAGATACGCAGTATTTT | CASSERASTDTQYF
NA | TRBJ2-5 | NA | 13 | TRBV29-1 | TGCAGCACTCAATCCGGGGTACAAGAGACCCAGTACTTC | CSTQSGVQETQYF
NA | TRBJ1-6 | NA | 15 | TRBV6-1 | TGTGCCAGCACGGGTGGGAGGCCCTATAATTCACCCCTCCACTTT | CASTGGRPYNSPLHF
TRBD2 | TRBJ2-7 | NA | 14 | TRBV27 | TGTGCCAGCAGGACCGGGACTAGCGGGACCGAGCAGTACTTC | CASRTGTSGTEQYF
NA | TRBJ2-6 | NA | 15 | TRBV6-5 | TGTGCCAGCGGGGACATCGGCTCTGGGGCCAACGTCCTGACTTTC | CASGDIGSGANVLTF
TRBD2 | TRBJ2-1 | NA | 15 | TRBV25-1 | TGTGCCAGCAGTGATCCGACTAGCGGGGGAGATGAGCAGTTCTTC | CASSDPTSGGDEQFF
TRBD1 | TRBJ1-5 | NA | 16 | TRBV19 | TGTGCCAGTAGCCGCGGGACAGGGCGAGACAATCAGCCCCAGCATTTT | CASSRGTGRDNQPQHF
TRBD2 | TRBJ2-3 | NA | 15 | TRBV5-1 | TGCGCCAGCACCCTTAGCGGGAGGGACACAGATACGCAGTATTTT | CASTLSGRDTDTQYF
TRBD2 | TRBJ2-5 | NA | 15 | TRBV11-3 | TGTGCCAGCAGCTTCGGCGGGAGTAGTCGAGAGACCCAGTACTTC | CASSFGGSSRETQYF
NA | TRBJ1-2 | NA | 16 | TRBV27 | TGTGCCAGCAGTTTATCGTGGGGAGGGAGATCAGGTGGCTACACCTTC | CASSLSWGGRSGGYTF
NA | TRBJ1-2 | NA | 12 | TRBV29-1 | TGCAGCGTCACACAGGGTGAGGATGGCTACACCTTC | CSVTQGEDGYTF
TRBD1 | TRBJ1-2 | NA | 15 | TRBV2 | TGTGCCAGTGCCGACGGGGGACAGGGAGGATATGGCTACACCTTC | CASADGGQGGYGYTF
NA | TRBJ1-1 | NA | 15 | TRBV14 | TGTGCCAGCAGCCAAGATAGGCGGATGAACACTGAAGCTTTCTTT | CASSQDRRMNTEAFF
NA | TRBJ1-3 | few | 16 | TRBV19 | TGTGCCAGTAGTAAAGGACTGTCAAACTCTGGAAACACCATATATTTT | CASSKGLSNSGNTIYF
TRBD1 | TRBJ2-2 | NA | 16 | TRBV4-1 | TGCGCCAGCAGCCTCGGACAGGGGGCGGGGACCGGGGAGCTGTTTTTT | CASSLGQGAGTGELFF
TRBD1 | TRBJ1-5 | NA | 14 | TRBV6-5 | TGTGCCAGCAGGGGGACAGCATCAAATCAGCCCCAGCATTTT | CASRGTASNQPQHF
NA | TRBJ2-2 | NA | 14 | TRBV30 | TGTGCCTGGAGTGTATACAGTGAGAACGGGGAGCTGTTTTTT | CAWSVYSENGELFF